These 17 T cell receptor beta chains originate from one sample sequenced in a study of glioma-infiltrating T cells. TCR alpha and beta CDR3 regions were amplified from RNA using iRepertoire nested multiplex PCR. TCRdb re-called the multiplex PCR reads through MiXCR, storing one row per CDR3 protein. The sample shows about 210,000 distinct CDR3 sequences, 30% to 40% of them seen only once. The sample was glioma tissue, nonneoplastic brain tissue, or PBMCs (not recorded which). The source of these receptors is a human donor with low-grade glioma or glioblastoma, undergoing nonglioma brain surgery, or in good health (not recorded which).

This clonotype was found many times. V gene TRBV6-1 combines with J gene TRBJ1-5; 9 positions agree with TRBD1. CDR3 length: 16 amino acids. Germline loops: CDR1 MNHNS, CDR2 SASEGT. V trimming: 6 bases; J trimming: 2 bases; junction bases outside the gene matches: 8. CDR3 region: CASRGGTGYGNQPQHF. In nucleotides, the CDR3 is TGTGCCAGCAGGGGTGGGACAGGGTACGGCAATCAGCCCCAGCATTTT.

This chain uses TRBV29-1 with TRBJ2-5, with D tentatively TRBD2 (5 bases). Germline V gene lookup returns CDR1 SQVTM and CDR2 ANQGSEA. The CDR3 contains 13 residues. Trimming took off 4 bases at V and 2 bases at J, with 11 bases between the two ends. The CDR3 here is CSVAASGQETQYF. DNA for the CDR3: TGCAGCGTTGCAGCAAGCGGACAAGAGACCCAGTACTTC.

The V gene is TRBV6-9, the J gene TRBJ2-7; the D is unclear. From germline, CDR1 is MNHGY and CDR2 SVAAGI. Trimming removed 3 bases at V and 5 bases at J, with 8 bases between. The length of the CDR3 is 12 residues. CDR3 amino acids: CASSYCVDEQYF. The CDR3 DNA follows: TGTGCCAGCAGTTACTGCGTGGACGAGCAGTACTTC.

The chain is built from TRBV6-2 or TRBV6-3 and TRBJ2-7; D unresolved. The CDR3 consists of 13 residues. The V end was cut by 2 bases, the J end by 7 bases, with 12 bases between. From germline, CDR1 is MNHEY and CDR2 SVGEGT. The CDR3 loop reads CASSYASFGEQYF. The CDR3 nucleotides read TGTGCCAGCAGTTACGCGTCTTTTGGAGAGCAGTACTTC.

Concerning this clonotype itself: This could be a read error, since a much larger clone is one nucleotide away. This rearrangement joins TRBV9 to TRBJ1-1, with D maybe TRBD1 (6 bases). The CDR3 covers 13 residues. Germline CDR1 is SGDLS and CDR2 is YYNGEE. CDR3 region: CATSVGGGTEAFF. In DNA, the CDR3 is TGTGCCACCAGCGTAGGGGGAGGCACTGAAGCTTTCTTT.

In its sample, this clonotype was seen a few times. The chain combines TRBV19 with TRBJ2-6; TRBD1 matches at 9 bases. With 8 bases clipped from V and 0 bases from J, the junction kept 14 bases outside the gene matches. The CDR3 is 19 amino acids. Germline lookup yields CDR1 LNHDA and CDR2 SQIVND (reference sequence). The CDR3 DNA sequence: TGTGCCAGTCGCAGGGAGGACAGGGGAATATCCTCTGGGGCCAACGTCCTGACTTTC. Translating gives CASRREDRGISSGANVLTF.

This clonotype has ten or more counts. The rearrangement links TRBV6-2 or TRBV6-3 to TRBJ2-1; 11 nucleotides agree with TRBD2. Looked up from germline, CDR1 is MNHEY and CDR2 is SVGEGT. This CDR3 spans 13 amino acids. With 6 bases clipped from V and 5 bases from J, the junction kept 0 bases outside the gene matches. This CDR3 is CASRTSGNNEQFF. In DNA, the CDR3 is TGTGCCAGCAGGACTAGCGGGAACAATGAGCAGTTCTTC.

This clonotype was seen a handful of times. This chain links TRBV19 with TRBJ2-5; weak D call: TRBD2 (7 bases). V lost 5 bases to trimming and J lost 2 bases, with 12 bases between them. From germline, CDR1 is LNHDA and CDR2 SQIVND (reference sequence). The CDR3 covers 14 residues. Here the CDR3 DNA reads TGTGCCAGTAGTCAGGGGACTACACAAGAGACCCAGTACTTC. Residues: CASSQGTTQETQYF.

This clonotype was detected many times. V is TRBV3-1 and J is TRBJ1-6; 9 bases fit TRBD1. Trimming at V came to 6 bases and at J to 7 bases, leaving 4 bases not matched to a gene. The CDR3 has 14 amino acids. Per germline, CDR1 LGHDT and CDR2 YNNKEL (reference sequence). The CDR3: CASRPGQGNSPLHF. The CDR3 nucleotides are TGTGCCAGCAGACCGGGACAGGGAAATTCACCCCTCCACTTT.

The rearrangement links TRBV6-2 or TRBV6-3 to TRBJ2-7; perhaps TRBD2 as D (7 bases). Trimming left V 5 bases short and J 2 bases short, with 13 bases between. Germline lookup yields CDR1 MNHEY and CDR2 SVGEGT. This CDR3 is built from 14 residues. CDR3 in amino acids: CASSGGATAYEQYF. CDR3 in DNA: TGTGCCAGCAGTGGGGGGGCAACGGCCTACGAGCAGTACTTC.

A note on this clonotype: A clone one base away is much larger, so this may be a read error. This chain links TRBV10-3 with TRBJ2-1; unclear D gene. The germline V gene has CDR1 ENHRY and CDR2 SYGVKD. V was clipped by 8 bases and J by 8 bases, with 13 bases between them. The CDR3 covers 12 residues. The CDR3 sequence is CAISPSRDEQFF. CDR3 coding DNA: TGTGCCATCTCGCCTAGTAGGGATGAGCAGTTCTTC.

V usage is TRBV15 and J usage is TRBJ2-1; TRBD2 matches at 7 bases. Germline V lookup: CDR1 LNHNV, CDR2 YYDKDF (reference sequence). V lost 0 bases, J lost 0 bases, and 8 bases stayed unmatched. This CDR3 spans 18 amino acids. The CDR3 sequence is CATSRDGGSGVSYNEQFF. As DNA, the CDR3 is TGTGCCACCAGCAGAGATGGAGGGAGCGGGGTCTCCTACAATGAGCAGTTCTTC.

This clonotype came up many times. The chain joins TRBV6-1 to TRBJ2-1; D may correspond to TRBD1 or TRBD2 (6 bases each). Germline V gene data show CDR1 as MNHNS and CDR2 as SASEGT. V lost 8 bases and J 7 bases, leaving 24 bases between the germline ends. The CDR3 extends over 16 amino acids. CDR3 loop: CASYEGGTRGFNEQFF. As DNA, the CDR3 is TGTGCCAGCTATGAAGGGGGGACGAGGGGCTTTAATGAGCAGTTCTTC.

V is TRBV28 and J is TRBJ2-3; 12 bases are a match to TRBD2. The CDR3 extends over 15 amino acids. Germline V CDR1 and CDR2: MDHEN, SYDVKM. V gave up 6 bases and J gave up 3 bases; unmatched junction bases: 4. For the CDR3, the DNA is TGTGCCAGCAGACGGACTAGCGGGATAACAGATACGCAGTATTTT. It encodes CASRRTSGITDTQYF.

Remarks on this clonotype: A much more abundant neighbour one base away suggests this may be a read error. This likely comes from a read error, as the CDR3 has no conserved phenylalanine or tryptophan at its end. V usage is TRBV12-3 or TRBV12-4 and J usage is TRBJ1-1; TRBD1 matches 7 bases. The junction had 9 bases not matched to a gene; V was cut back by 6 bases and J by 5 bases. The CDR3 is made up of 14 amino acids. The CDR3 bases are TGTGCCAGCAGAGAGGGAGGGGGCAGTACTGAAGCTTTCCTT. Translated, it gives CASREGGGSTEAFL.

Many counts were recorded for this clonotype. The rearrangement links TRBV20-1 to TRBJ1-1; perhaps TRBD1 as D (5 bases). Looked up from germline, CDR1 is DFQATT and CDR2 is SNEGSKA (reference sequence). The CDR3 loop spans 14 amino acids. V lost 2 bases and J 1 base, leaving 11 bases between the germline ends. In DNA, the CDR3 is TGCAGTGCTAGACGTGGGGCGGGGAACACTGAAGCTTTCTTT. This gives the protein CSARRGAGNTEAFF.

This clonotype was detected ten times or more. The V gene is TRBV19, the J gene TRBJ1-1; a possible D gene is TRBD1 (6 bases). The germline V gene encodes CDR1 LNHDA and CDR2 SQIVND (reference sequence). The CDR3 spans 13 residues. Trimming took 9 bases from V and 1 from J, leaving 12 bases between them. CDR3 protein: CASYRERNTEAFF. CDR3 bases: TGTGCCAGCTACAGGGAGAGGAACACTGAAGCTTTCTTT.